At least ten counts were recorded for the clone carrying this T cell receptor beta chain. Its antigen is undetermined. This sample was included in a study of T cells after yellow fever vaccination. Study-level findings and limits: Most primary-vaccination clones recurred post-booster (roughly 96% CD4, roughly 87% CD8).

In making TCR cDNA, 5'RACE template switching added a universal primer site and UMIs to it. TCRdb used MiXCR to reprocess the 5' RACE reads, holding one entry per CDR3 protein. The repertoire holds about 150,000 distinct CDR3 sequences, with approximately 6.6% as singletons. The sequencing here drew on CD4+ T cells sorted from PBMCs, taken 10 days after the yellow fever booster vaccination. The sequence was collected from a man between 25 and 39 years old who received the YFV17D yellow fever vaccine.

CDR3 residues: CASSKAASSYNEQFF. CDR3 nucleotide sequence: TGCGCCAGCAGCAAAGCGGCCAGCTCCTACAATGAGCAGTTCTTC. J is TRBJ2-1 and V is TRBV5-1; D perhaps matches TRBD2 (5 bases). The CDR3 is made up of 15 amino acids. V lost 4 bases, J lost 0 bases, and 11 bases lay in between. Germline V gives CDR1 SGHRS, CDR2 YFSETQ.